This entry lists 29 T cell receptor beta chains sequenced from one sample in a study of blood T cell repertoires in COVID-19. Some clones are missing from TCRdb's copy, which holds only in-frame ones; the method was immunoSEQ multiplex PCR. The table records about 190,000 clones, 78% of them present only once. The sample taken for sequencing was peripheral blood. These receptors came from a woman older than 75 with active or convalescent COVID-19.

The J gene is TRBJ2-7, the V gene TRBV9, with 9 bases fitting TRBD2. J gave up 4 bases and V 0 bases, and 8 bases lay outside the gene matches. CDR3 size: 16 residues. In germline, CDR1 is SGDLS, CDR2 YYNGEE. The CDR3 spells CASSVGGGGASYEQYF. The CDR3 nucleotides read TGTGCCAGCAGCGTAGGAGGCGGGGGGGCCTCATACGAGCAGTACTTC.

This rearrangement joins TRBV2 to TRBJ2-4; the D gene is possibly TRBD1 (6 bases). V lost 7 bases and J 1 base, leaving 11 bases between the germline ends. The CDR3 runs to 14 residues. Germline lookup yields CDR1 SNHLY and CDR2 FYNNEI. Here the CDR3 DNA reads TGTGCCAGCACACCTACAGGGGCCAAAAACATTCAGTACTTC. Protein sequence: CASTPTGAKNIQYF.

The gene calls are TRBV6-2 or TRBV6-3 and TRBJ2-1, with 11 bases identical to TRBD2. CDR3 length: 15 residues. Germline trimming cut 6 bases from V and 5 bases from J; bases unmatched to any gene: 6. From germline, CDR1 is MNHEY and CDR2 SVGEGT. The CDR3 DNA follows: TGTGCCAGCAGGCCTAGCGGGGGGACCAACAATGAGCAGTTCTTC. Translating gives CASRPSGGTNNEQFF.

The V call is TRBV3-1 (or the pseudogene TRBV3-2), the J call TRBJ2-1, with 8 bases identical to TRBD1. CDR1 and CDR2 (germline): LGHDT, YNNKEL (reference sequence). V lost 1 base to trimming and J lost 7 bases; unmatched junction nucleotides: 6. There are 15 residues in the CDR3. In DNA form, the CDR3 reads TGTGCCAGCAGCCAAGCTAGACAGGGGTTGAATGAGCAGTTCTTC. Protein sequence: CASSQARQGLNEQFF.

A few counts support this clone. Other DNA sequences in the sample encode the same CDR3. The chain's CDR3 is CASSIPDRGHICYTF. The DNA for the CDR3 is TGTGCCAGTAGTATCCCGGACAGGGGGCATATATGCTACACCTTC. The rearrangement links TRBV19 to TRBJ1-2; 11 nucleotides agree with TRBD1. V shed 3 bases, J shed 9 bases, and the junction held 9 bases outside the gene matches. CDR3 length equals 15 residues. Germline V CDR1 and CDR2: LNHDA, SQIVND (reference sequence).

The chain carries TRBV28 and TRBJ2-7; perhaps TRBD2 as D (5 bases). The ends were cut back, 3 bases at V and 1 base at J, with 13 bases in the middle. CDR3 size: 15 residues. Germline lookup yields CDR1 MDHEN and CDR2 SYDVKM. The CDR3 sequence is CASSFEGIKSYEQYF. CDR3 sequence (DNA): TGTGCCAGCAGTTTTGAGGGCATCAAATCCTACGAGCAGTACTTC.

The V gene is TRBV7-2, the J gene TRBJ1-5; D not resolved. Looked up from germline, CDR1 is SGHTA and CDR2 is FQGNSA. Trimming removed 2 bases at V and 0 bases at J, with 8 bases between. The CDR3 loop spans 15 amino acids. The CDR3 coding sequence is TGTGCCAGCAGCTTATCGCGGATTAGCAATCAGCCCCAGCATTTT. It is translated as CASSLSRISNQPQHF.

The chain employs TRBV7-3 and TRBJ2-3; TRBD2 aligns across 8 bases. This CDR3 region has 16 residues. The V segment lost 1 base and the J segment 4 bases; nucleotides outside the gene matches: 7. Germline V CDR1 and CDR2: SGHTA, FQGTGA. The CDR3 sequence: CASSLNGGAGSDTQYF. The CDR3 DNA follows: TGTGCCAGCAGCTTAAACGGGGGGGCAGGGTCAGATACGCAGTATTTT.

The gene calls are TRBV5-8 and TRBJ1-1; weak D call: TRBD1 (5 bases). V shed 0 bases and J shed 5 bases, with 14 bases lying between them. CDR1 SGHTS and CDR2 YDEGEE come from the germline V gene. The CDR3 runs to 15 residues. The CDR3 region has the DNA TGTGCCAGCAGCTTGGTCGGGGGAAGGTGGACTGAAGCTTTCTTT. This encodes CASSLVGGRWTEAFF.

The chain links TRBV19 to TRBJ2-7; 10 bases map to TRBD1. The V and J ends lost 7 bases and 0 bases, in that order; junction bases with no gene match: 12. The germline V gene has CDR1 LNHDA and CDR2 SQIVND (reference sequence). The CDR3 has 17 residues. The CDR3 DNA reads TGTGCCAGTATCCCTACCGAAGGGACAGGGGTCTCCTACGAGCAGTACTTC. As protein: CASIPTEGTGVSYEQYF.

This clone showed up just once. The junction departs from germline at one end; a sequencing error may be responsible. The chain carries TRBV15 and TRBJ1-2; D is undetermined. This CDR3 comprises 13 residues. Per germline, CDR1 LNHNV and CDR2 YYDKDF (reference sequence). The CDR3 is CATRRATGYGYTF. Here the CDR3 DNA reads TGTGCCACCAGGAGAGCAACGGGCTATGGCTACACCTTC.

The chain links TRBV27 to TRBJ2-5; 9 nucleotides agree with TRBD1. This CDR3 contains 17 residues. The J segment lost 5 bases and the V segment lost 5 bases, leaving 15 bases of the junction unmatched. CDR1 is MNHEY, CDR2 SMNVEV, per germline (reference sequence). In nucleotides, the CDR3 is TGTGCCAGCAGTGAAAAAGGAACGACAGGGGGTAGGGAGACCCAGTACTTC. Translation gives CASSEKGTTGGRETQYF.

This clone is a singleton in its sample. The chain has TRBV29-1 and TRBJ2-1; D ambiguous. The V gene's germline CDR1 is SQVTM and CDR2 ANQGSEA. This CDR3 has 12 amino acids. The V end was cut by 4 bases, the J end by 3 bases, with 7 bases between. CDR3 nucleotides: TGCAGCGTTGGACCGGGCTACAATGAGCAGTTCTTC. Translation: CSVGPGYNEQFF.

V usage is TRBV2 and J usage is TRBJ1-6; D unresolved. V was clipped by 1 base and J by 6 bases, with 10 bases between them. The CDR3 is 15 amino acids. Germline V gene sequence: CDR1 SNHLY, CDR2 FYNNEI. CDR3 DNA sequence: TGTGCCAGCAGTGAAGGGGCGGCGGGTAATTCACCCCTCCACTTT. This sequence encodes CASSEGAAGNSPLHF.

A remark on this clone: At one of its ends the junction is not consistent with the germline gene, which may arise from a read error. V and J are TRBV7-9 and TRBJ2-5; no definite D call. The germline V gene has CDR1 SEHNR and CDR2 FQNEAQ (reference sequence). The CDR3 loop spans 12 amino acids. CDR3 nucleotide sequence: TGTGCCAGCACCTTATATGAAGAGACCCAGTACTTC. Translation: CASTLYEETQYF.

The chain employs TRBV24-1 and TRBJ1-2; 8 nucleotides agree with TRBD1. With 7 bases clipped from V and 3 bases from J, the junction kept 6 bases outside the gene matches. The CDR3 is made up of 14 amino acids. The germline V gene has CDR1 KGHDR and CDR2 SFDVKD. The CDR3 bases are TGTGCCACCAGCCTACCGGGACAGGACTATGGCTACACCTTC. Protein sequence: CATSLPGQDYGYTF.

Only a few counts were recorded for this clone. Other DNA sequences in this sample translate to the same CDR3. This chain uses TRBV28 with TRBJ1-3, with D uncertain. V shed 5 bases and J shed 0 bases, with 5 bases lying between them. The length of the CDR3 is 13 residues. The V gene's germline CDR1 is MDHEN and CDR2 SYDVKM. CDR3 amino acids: CASSRDSGNTIYF. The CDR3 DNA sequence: TGTGCCAGCAGTCGCGACTCTGGAAACACCATATATTTT.

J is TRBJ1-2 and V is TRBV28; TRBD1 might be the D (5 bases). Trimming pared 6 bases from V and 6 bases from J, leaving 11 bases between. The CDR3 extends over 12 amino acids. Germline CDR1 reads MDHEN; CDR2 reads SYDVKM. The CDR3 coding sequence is TGTGCCAGCAGCGGCCAGGGCCATGGCTACACCTTC. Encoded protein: CASSGQGHGYTF.

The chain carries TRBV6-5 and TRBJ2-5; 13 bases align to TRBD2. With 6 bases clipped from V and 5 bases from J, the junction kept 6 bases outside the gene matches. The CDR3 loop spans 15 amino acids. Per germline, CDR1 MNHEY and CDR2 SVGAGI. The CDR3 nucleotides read TGTGCCAGCAGCTGGGGACTAGCGGGGCACGAGACCCAGTACTTC. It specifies CASSWGLAGHETQYF.

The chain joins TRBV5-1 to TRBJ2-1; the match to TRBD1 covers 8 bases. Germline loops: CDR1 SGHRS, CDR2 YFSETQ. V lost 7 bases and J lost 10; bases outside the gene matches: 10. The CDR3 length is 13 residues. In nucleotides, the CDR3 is TGCGCCAGCCTCGGACAGGGACGAGAAGAGCAGTTCTTC. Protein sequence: CASLGQGREEQFF. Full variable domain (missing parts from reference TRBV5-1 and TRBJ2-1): KAGVTQTPRYLIKTRGQQVTLSCSPISGHRSVSWYQQTPGQGLQFLFEYFSETQRNKGNFPGRFSGRQFSNSRSEMNVSTLELGDSALYLCASLGQGREEQFFGPGTRLTVL.

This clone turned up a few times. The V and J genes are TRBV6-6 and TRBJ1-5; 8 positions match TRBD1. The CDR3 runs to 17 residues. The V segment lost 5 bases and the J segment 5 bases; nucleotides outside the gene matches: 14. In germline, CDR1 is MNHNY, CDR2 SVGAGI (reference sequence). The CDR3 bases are TGTGCCAGCAGTCCCTCCAACACAGGGGGTTATCATCAGCCCCAGCATTTT. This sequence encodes CASSPSNTGGYHQPQHF.

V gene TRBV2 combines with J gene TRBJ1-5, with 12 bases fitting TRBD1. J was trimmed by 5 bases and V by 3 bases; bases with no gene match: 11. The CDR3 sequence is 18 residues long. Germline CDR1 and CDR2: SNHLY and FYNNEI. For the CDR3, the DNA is TGTGCCAGCAGTGATAATCGGGACAGGGGGCGCTTTGATCAGCCCCAGCATTTT. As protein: CASSDNRDRGRFDQPQHF. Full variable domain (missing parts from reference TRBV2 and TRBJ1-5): EPEVTQTPSHQVTQMGQEVILRCVPISNHLYFYWYRQILGQKVEFLVSFYNNEISEKSEIFDDQFSVERPDGSNFTLKIRSTKLEDSAMYFCASSDNRDRGRFDQPQHFGDGTRLSIL.

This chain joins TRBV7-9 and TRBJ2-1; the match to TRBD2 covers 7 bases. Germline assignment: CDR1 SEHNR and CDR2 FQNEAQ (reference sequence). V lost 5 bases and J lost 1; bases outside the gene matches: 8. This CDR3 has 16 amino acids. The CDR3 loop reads CASSPIAGRSYNEQFF. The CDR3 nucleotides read TGTGCCAGCAGCCCAATAGCGGGTCGATCCTACAATGAGCAGTTCTTC.

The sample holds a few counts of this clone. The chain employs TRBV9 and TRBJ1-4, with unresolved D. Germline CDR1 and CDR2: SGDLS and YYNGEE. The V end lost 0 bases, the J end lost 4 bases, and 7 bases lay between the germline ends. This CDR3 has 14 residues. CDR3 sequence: CASSVGGHNEKLFF. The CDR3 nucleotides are TGTGCCAGCAGCGTAGGAGGGCATAATGAAAAACTGTTTTTT. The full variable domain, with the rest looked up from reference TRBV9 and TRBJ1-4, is DSGVTQTPKHLITATGQRVTLRCSPRSGDLSVYWYQQSLDQGLQFLIQYYNGEERAKGNILERFSAQQFPDLHSELNLSSLELGDSALYFCASSVGGHNEKLFFGSGTQLSVL.

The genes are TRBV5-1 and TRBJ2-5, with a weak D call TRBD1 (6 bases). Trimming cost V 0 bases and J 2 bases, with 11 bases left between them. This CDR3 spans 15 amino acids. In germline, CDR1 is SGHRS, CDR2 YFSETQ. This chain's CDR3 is CASSLGGQPQETQYF. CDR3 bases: TGCGCCAGCAGCTTGGGCGGACAGCCACAAGAGACCCAGTACTTC.

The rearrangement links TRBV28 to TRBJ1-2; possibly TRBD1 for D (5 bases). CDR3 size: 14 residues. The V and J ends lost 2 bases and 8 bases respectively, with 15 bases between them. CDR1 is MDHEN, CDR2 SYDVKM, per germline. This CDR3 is CASSLRQGPLGYTF. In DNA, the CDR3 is TGTGCCAGCAGTTTAAGGCAGGGCCCTCTGGGCTACACCTTC.

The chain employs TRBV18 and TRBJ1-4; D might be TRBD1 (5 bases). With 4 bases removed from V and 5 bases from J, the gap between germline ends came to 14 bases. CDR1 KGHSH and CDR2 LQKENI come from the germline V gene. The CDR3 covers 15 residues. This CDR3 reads CASSLRRGSNEKLFF. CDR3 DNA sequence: TGTGCCAGCTCACTACGACGGGGGTCGAATGAAAAACTGTTTTTT.

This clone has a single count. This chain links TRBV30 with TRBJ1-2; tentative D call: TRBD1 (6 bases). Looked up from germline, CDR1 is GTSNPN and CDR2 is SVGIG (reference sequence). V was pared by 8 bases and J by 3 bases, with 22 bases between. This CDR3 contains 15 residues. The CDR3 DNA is TGTGCCCGAACCTTGGGGGCCTCGGGTCACTATGGCTACACCTTC. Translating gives CARTLGASGHYGYTF.

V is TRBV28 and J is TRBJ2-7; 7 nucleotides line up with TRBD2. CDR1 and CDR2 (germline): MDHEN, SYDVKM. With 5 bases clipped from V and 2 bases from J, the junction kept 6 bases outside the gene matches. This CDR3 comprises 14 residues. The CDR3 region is CASSLGGETYEQYF. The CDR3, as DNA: TGTGCCAGCAGTCTGGGGGGGGAAACCTACGAGCAGTACTTC.